Listed here are 13 T cell receptor beta chains from one sample, sequenced in a study of T cell repertoires in cytomegalovirus infection. The antigens of these receptors remain unknown. One entry per CDR3 protein, called by TCRdb with MiXCR from the reads. This sample has around 900,000 distinct CDR3 sequences, with around 30% found just once. The material sequenced was cultured CD8+ T cells from PBMCs, taken from culture after CMV antigen stimulation. These receptors originate from a human donor in good health (CMV status not recorded). Some clones in this sample may be carry-over from other donors' samples.

The chain employs TRBV4-1 and TRBJ2-1, with a tentative D call TRBD1 (6 bases). Germline values: CDR1 MGHRA, CDR2 YSYEKL. This CDR3 is built from 13 residues. Trimming pared 3 bases from V and 12 bases from J, leaving 15 bases between. The CDR3 here is CASSQGVGQRQFF. DNA for the CDR3: TGCGCCAGCAGCCAGGGGGTCGGACAGAGGCAGTTCTTC.

This clonotype has at least ten counts. In DNA, the CDR3 is TGTGCCAGCAGCGATCCTGAATCCTACAATGAGCAGTTCTTC. Amino acid sequence: CASSDPESYNEQFF. The chain couples TRBV6-1 to TRBJ2-1; the D is unclear. The V gene's germline CDR1 is MNHNS and CDR2 SASEGT. Deletions cut 6 bases from V and 1 base from J, with 10 bases between. The CDR3 has 14 amino acids.

There are a few counts of this clonotype. CDR3 nucleotides: TGCGCCAGCAGCCAAACGGACAGCTATGGCTACACCTTC. Protein: CASSQTDSYGYTF. V gene TRBV4-3 combines with J gene TRBJ1-2; possible D gene TRBD1, 6 bases. Germline V CDR1 and CDR2: LGHNA, YSLEER. V was clipped by 2 bases and J by 4 bases, with 8 bases between them. The CDR3 runs to 13 residues.

At least ten counts were recorded for this clonotype. The genes are TRBV9 and TRBJ1-2; TRBD1 might be the D (5 bases). Germline V gives CDR1 SGDLS, CDR2 YYNGEE. The CDR3 has 14 residues. Trimming took off 3 bases at V and 0 bases at J, with 9 bases between the two ends. The CDR3 nucleotides read TGTGCCAGCAGCGGCCAGGGCTCTAACTATGGCTACACCTTC. Translation gives CASSGQGSNYGYTF.

This clonotype was seen only a few times. The chain recombines TRBV7-2 with TRBJ1-5, with D possibly being TRBD1 (6 bases). The V end was cut by 6 bases, the J end by 4 bases, with 13 bases between. Germline CDR1 SGHTA, CDR2 FQGNSA. The CDR3 is 14 residues long. Written as DNA, the CDR3 is TGTGCCAGCAGACTCCCGGGGGCGAATCAGCCCCAGCATTTT. Translated, it gives CASRLPGANQPQHF.

This chain uses TRBV7-9 with TRBJ2-2, with 10 bases matching TRBD1. The V and J ends lost 5 bases and 6 bases, in that order; junction bases with no gene match: 9. This CDR3 has 16 residues. Looked up from germline, CDR1 is SEHNR and CDR2 is FQNEAQ (reference sequence). The chain's CDR3 is CASSHRGQGFSGELFF. The CDR3 region has the DNA TGTGCCAGCAGCCATAGGGGACAGGGGTTCTCCGGGGAGCTGTTTTTT. The variable domain in full, completed from reference TRBV7-9 and TRBJ2-2, reads DTGVSQNPRHKITKRGQNVTFRCDPISEHNRLYWYRQTLGQGPEFLTYFQNEAQLEKSRLLSDRFSAERPKGSFSTLEIQRTEQGDSAMYLCASSHRGQGFSGELFFGEGSRLTVL.

This chain links TRBV10-3 with TRBJ2-5; D unclear. This CDR3 is built from 17 residues. Germline V gives CDR1 ENHRY, CDR2 SYGVKD. The V gene lost 0 bases and the J gene lost 0 bases, with 14 bases spanning the gap. The CDR3 DNA follows: TGTGCCATCAGTGAGTCAAACCCGGGCAACTACCAAGAGACCCAGTACTTC. Translated: CAISESNPGNYQETQYF.

Turning to this clonotype: The junction does not match germline at one end; this may be a read error. The chain has TRBV7-8 and TRBJ1-5; no reliable D call. This CDR3 is 14 amino acids long. The germline gives CDR1 SGHVS, CDR2 FQNEAQ. CDR3 in amino acids: CTSSLDEVAQPQHF. CDR3 DNA: TGTACCAGCAGCTTAGACGAGGTAGCGCAGCCCCAGCATTTT.

This rearrangement joins TRBV3-1 to TRBJ2-5, with a weak D call TRBD2 (6 bases). Trimming took off 0 bases at V and 4 bases at J, with 21 bases between the two ends. CDR1 and CDR2 (germline): LGHDT, YNNKEL (reference sequence). The CDR3 has 18 amino acids. CDR3 coding DNA: TGTGCCAGCAGCCAAGACAGGAGAGGGACTCTTTTAACAGAGACCCAGTACTTC. It specifies CASSQDRRGTLLTETQYF.

This clonotype has ten or more counts. The J gene is TRBJ2-1, the V gene TRBV7-2, with 8 bases lining up with TRBD1. Germline CDR1 is SGHTA and CDR2 is FQGNSA. The CDR3 is made up of 17 amino acids. V dropped 2 bases and J dropped 6; count of bases not matched to a gene: 12. The CDR3 DNA sequence: TGTGCCAGCAGCTTACTCACGGACAGGGATAGGTCCAATGAGCAGTTCTTC. It codes for CASSLLTDRDRSNEQFF.

This clonotype has ten or more counts. The rearrangement links TRBV27 to TRBJ1-3; 8 bases fit TRBD1. V was clipped by 5 bases and J by 5 bases; unmatched bases: 5. Germline V lookup: CDR1 MNHEY, CDR2 SMNVEV (reference sequence). This CDR3 region has 14 residues. The CDR3 protein is CASSRTGTRNTIYF. The CDR3, as DNA: TGTGCCAGCAGTCGGACAGGGACGCGAAACACCATATATTTT.

The chain couples TRBV12-3 or TRBV12-4 to TRBJ2-2; D is uncertain. V was cut by 7 bases and J by 7 bases, with 10 bases left in between. CDR3 length equals 12 residues. The CDR3 spells CASNLWGGELFF. The CDR3 DNA follows: TGTGCCAGCAACTTATGGGGCGGGGAGCTGTTTTTT.

The chain links TRBV7-9 to TRBJ1-2, with 11 positions matching TRBD1. The germline V gene encodes CDR1 SEHNR and CDR2 FQNEAQ (reference sequence). There are 15 residues in the CDR3. V lost 1 base and J lost 6; bases outside the gene matches: 4. CDR3 region: CASSLDGDRGDGYTF. Here the CDR3 DNA reads TGTGCCAGCAGCTTAGATGGGGACAGGGGGGATGGCTACACCTTC.